Below, 9 T cell receptor beta chains from the same sample are listed, as sequenced in a study of regulatory T cells in long-lasting Graves disease. According to the study, TCR beta libraries were built with iRepertoire HTBI primers and CDR3-region Arm-PCR. One entry per CDR3 protein results from TCRdb running MiXCR on the multiplex PCR reads. The table shows 400,000 to 500,000 distinct CDR3 sequences, with roughly 23% occurring only once. Documented time point: persistent/refractory GD, antithyroid drugs over 5 years with positive TRAb. Isolated PBMC RNA provided the starting material for the TCR library. The sequenced sample was peripheral blood mononuclear cells (PBMCs), obtained when the disease was refractory, from a patient treated with antithyroid drugs. The source of these receptors is a female donor with Graves disease.

Regarding this clonotype: Germline is not matched at one junction end, which may reflect a read error. The V call is TRBV28, the J call TRBJ1-5; D not resolved. Germline loops: CDR1 MDHEN, CDR2 SYDVKM. The CDR3 is 14 amino acids. The chain's CDR3 is CTSWNGYNNQPQHF. CDR3 DNA sequence: TGTACCAGCTGGAACGGCTATAACAATCAGCCCCAGCATTTT.

The V call is TRBV20-1, the J call TRBJ2-5; 7 nucleotides align to TRBD2. Looked up from germline, CDR1 is DFQATT and CDR2 is SNEGSKA (reference sequence). Trimming took 5 bases from V and 5 from J; bases not matched to a gene: 5. This CDR3 has 12 amino acids. CDR3 in DNA: TGCAGTGCTGGGGGAGGGCGGGAGACCCAGTACTTC. Amino acid sequence: CSAGGGRETQYF.

This clonotype was counted between two and nine times. The chain recombines TRBV20-1 with TRBJ2-7, with TRBD1 identical over 10 bases. V was clipped by 4 bases and J by 5 bases; unmatched bases: 8. CDR3 length: 14 residues. From germline, CDR1 is DFQATT and CDR2 SNEGSKA (reference sequence). The CDR3 sequence is CSATSGTGVDEQYF. The CDR3 nucleotides read TGCAGTGCTACCTCTGGGACAGGGGTGGACGAGCAGTACTTC.

The rearrangement joins TRBV25-1 to TRBJ1-2; D is uncertain. The germline gives CDR1 MGHDK, CDR2 SYGVNS. This CDR3 has 12 amino acids. V was clipped by 4 bases and J by 8 bases, with 11 bases between them. The CDR3, as DNA: TGTGCCAGCAGTGGCCCCACGGGGGGCTACACCTTC. This codes for CASSGPTGGYTF.

This clonotype turned up a few times. CDR3 protein: CASSRDQNEQFF. The CDR3 nucleotides read TGTGCCAGCAGTCGTGATCAAAATGAGCAGTTCTTC. J is TRBJ2-1 and V is TRBV12-3 or TRBV12-4; D remains unclear. The CDR3 is 12 amino acids. The ends were cut back, 5 bases at V and 7 bases at J, with 9 bases in the middle.

This clonotype occurred many times. This chain links TRBV2 with TRBJ2-2; no firm D call. V lost 8 bases to trimming and J lost 1 base, with 8 bases between them. The CDR3 is made up of 13 amino acids. Looked up from germline, CDR1 is SNHLY and CDR2 is FYNNEI. The DNA for the CDR3 is TGTGCCAGCCCCCACAAGAACACCGGGGAGCTGTTTTTT. It codes for CASPHKNTGELFF.

The chain couples TRBV5-4 to TRBJ2-7, with TRBD1 as a possible D gene (5 bases). V lost 4 bases and J 5 bases, leaving 13 bases between the germline ends. Looked up from germline, CDR1 is SGHNT and CDR2 is YYREEE (reference sequence). This CDR3 region has 13 residues. The CDR3 DNA is TGTGCCAGCAGCCGGATAGAGGACAACGAGCAGTACTTC. Its protein is CASSRIEDNEQYF.

V is TRBV7-3 and J is TRBJ2-3, with 11 bases aligning to TRBD2. This CDR3 is 14 amino acids long. Germline CDR1 is SGHTA and CDR2 is FQGTGA. J lost 5 bases, V lost 5 bases, and 3 bases had no gene match. The DNA for the CDR3 is TGTGCCAGCAGCGAAGGGACTAGCGGAGATACGCAGTATTTT. Residues: CASSEGTSGDTQYF.

In its sample, this clonotype was seen many times. The chain links TRBV28 to TRBJ1-5; D gene ambiguous. V lost 4 bases, J lost 2 bases, and 12 bases lay in between. This CDR3 contains 15 residues. The germline V gene has CDR1 MDHEN and CDR2 SYDVKM. The CDR3 DNA reads TGTGCCAGCAGTTCATCCGGGGTTGGCAATCAGCCCCAGCATTTT. It translates to CASSSSGVGNQPQHF. Combining the CDR3 with reference TRBV28 and TRBJ1-5 gives the whole variable domain DVKVTQSSRYLVKRTGEKVFLECVQDMDHENMFWYRQDPGLGLRLIYFSYDVKMKEKGDIPEGYSVSREKKERFSLILESASTNQTSMYLCASSSSGVGNQPQHFGDGTRLSIL.